This entry concerns a single T cell receptor (beta chain). Its target is not known. The V gene's germline CDR1 is SGHRS and CDR2 YFSETQ. V was clipped by 5 bases and J by 7 bases, with 18 bases between them. The CDR3 totals 15 residues. The PCR had 60 Vbeta and 13 Jbeta primers. Some clones are missing from TCRdb's copy, which holds only in-frame ones; the method was immunoSEQ multiplex PCR. Altogether 150,000 to 200,000 clones are present, roughly four fifths being singletons, with the ten largest covering more than 1.5%. This sample is part of a study of cytomegalovirus exposure and HLA in healthy donors. Whole-study context: HLA-typed donors were the source of 80 million to 90 million unique TCRs, which an early data release held. Notes on the study in general: While the bulk of TCR sequences proved rare, some public TCRs turned up in many donors.

V and J are TRBV5-1 and TRBJ1-4; no firm D call. This receptor was obtained from a man aged 18 to 30 in good health and CMV-seronegative. The sequenced sample consisted of PBMCs. In DNA, the CDR3 is TGCGCCAGCAGTGCAGCCGGCGCGACGGGTGAAAAACTGTTTTTT. This codes for CASSAAGATGEKLFF. The complete variable domain, with remaining parts taken from reference TRBV5-1 and TRBJ1-4, reads KAGVTQTPRYLIKTRGQQVTLSCSPISGHRSVSWYQQTPGQGLQFLFEYFSETQRNKGNFPGRFSGRQFSNSRSEMNVSTLELGDSALYLCASSAAGATGEKLFFGSGTQLSVL.